The clone carrying this TCR beta chain was seen a few times. Noted treatment: oral pan-JAK inhibitor, 5-10 mg twice daily. This record comes from a study of CD8+ T cells in alopecia areata. The CDR3 spans 15 residues. Trimming took 3 bases from V and 6 from J; bases not matched to a gene: 6. Per the germline V gene, CDR1 is LGHNA and CDR2 is YNFKEQ. RNA extraction was followed by reverse transcription into cDNA, which acted as the sequencing template. Clones were sequenced by immunoSEQ multiplex PCR, and TCRdb holds only the in-frame ones, with some missing. In the table there are about 180,000 clones, 58% of which are singletons.

This receptor was identified in a human donor with alopecia areata. Sample: CD4+ T cells sorted from blood, taken between weeks 55 and 65, from a patient treated with tofacitinib. The genes are TRBV4-2 and TRBJ2-2; 8 nucleotides align to TRBD1. CDR3 nucleotide sequence: TGTGCCAGCAGCCATCATTCACAGGGGGCCGGGGAGCTGTTTTTT. Amino acids: CASSHHSQGAGELFF.